The present TCR beta chain was sequenced within a study of OX40 agonist ivuxolimab in advanced cancers. Study-level background: Patient treatment consisted of intravenous ivuxolimab administration every 2 weeks at 0.01 to 10 mg/kg. Dose-escalation patients had hepatocellular carcinoma, melanoma, renal cell or head and neck cancer. Study results and caveats: Among some nonresponders, normalized T-cell clonal expansion was also low.

A few counts support this clone. Its antigen remains unknown. The data were produced by immunoSEQ multiplex PCR, yet TCRdb's version contains in-frame clones alone and is incomplete. This sample has 55,000 to 65,000 clones, with around nine tenths found just once. Patients were ineligible given autoimmune disease history or systemic immunosuppression. V was trimmed by 4 bases and J by 0 bases, leaving 6 bases between them. The CDR3 sequence is 13 residues long. Looked up from germline, CDR1 is MDHEN and CDR2 is SYDVKM. Sequenced here: CD4+ or CD8+ T cells sorted from blood, sampled in a trial of the OX40 agonist ivuxolimab. This receptor was identified in an adult with an advanced solid tumor such as melanoma, head and neck, liver or kidney cancer. The chain combines TRBV28 with TRBJ1-1; D gene ambiguous. The chain's CDR3 is CASSSALNTEAFF. DNA of the CDR3: TGTGCCAGCAGTTCCGCCCTGAACACTGAAGCTTTCTTT.